This TCR beta chain was profiled in a study of cytomegalovirus exposure and HLA in healthy donors. The PCR made use of 60 Vbeta and 13 Jbeta primers. Generated by immunoSEQ multiplex PCR, the TCRdb table keeps only in-frame clones and is missing some. Among tens of thousands of clones listed, less than 80% were seen once. This clone was observed once. V trimming: 1 base; J trimming: 2 bases; junction bases outside the gene matches: 2. Per the germline V gene, CDR1 is GTSNPN and CDR2 is SVGIG (reference sequence). The CDR3 is 15 amino acids. The rearrangement joins TRBV30 to TRBJ2-6, with 7 bases fitting TRBD1. This receptor was identified in a woman aged 40 to 50 in good health and CMV-seronegative. The sequenced material came from PBMCs. In DNA, the CDR3 is TGTGCCTGGAGTGACAGGGGAGCTGGGGCCAACGTCCTGACTTTC. Translated, it gives CAWSDRGAGANVLTF.